Below, 9 T cell receptor beta chains from the same sample are listed, as sequenced in a study of response to subunit inactivated influenza vaccine. MiXCR, run by TCRdb on the RT-PCR reads, gives a single entry per CDR3 protein. Among 500,000 to 700,000 distinct CDR3 sequences listed, around 25% were seen once. These same data were also listed under a study on T cells expressing NK-cell markers. From that paper: Synthesis of TCR beta cDNA relied on 5'RACE template switching carrying UMIs.

The material was CD4+ T cells sorted from PBMCs, obtained about 12 days after vaccination. Receptors originate from a man aged 45 to 65 who received an inactivated influenza vaccine.

This clonotype has only a few counts. This sequence joins TRBV20-1 and TRBJ1-1; D is uncertain. The germline CDR1 and CDR2 sequences are DFQATT and SNEGSKA (reference sequence). This CDR3 spans 13 amino acids. V lost 0 bases and J 6 bases, leaving 11 bases between the germline ends. The CDR3 spells CSARDGLWAEAFF. The CDR3 DNA reads as TGCAGTGCTAGAGATGGCCTTTGGGCTGAAGCTTTCTTT.

The chain uses TRBV5-1 and TRBJ2-3; a possible D gene is TRBD2 (6 bases). Trimming left V 4 bases short and J 6 bases short, with 15 bases between. The CDR3 covers 14 residues. CDR1 and CDR2 (germline): SGHRS, YFSETQ. CDR3 in DNA: TGCGCCAGCAGCGGGGGACTCTCGGCGGATACGCAGTATTTT. It translates to CASSGGLSADTQYF.

At least ten counts were recorded for this clonotype. This chain uses TRBV5-1 with TRBJ2-3; D remains ambiguous. The CDR3 contains 14 residues. V lost 4 bases to trimming and J lost 8 bases, with 17 bases between them. Germline CDR1 is SGHRS and CDR2 is YFSETQ. Here the CDR3 reads CASSPDQHHSTQYF. The DNA of the CDR3 is TGCGCCAGCAGCCCAGACCAGCATCACTCTACGCAGTATTTT. The whole variable domain, filled in from reference TRBV5-1 and TRBJ2-3, reads KAGVTQTPRYLIKTRGQQVTLSCSPISGHRSVSWYQQTPGQGLQFLFEYFSETQRNKGNFPGRFSGRQFSNSRSEMNVSTLELGDSALYLCASSPDQHHSTQYFGPGTRLTVL.

This rearrangement joins TRBV10-3 to TRBJ2-7; maybe TRBD1 (5 bases). The CDR3 runs 13 residues. Trimming stripped 6 bases from V and 2 bases from J, with 11 bases between. CDR1 is ENHRY and CDR2 is SYGVKD in the germline V gene. CDR3 DNA: TGTGCCATCAGGGCAGGGTTACCCTACGAGCAGTACTTC. Protein product: CAIRAGLPYEQYF.

The genes are TRBV12-3 or TRBV12-4 and TRBJ2-7, with D unclear. The CDR3 contains 14 residues. V dropped 3 bases and J dropped 2 bases, with 11 bases sitting between them. In DNA, the CDR3 is TGTGCCAGCAGTTTGATGGTAGGAGCCTACGAGCAGTACTTC. Translation gives CASSLMVGAYEQYF.

In its sample, this clonotype was seen many times. This chain links TRBV20-1 with TRBJ2-7; TRBD2 matches at 10 bases. V lost 0 bases and J lost 0; bases outside the gene matches: 8. Germline V gene sequence: CDR1 DFQATT, CDR2 SNEGSKA (reference sequence). The CDR3 runs to 17 residues. CDR3 protein: CSARDQRSGRASYEQYF. The CDR3 DNA follows: TGCAGTGCTAGAGATCAAAGGAGCGGGAGGGCCTCCTACGAGCAGTACTTC.

CDR3 region: CASSLEGTGNSPLHF. Written as DNA, the CDR3 is TGCGCCAGCAGCTTGGAAGGGACAGGGAATTCACCCCTCCACTTT. The genes are TRBV5-1 and TRBJ1-6, with 9 bases fitting TRBD1. The CDR3 is 15 residues long. Germline lookup yields CDR1 SGHRS and CDR2 YFSETQ. V shed 0 bases, J shed 7 bases, and the junction held 2 bases outside the gene matches.

There are many counts of this clonotype. The chain recombines TRBV7-2 with TRBJ2-4; D possibly corresponds to TRBD2 (6 bases). The V end was cut by 5 bases, the J end by 2 bases, with 10 bases between. The CDR3 has 14 amino acids. Germline lookup yields CDR1 SGHTA and CDR2 FQGNSA. CDR3 in amino acids: CASSLGGSKNIQYF. The CDR3 DNA is TGTGCCAGCAGCCTCGGGGGTTCCAAAAACATTCAGTACTTC.

This clonotype was counted between two and nine times. The gene calls are TRBV10-3 and TRBJ1-2; D is perhaps TRBD1 (5 bases). Per the germline V gene, CDR1 is ENHRY and CDR2 is SYGVKD. The CDR3 has 14 amino acids. V was trimmed by 0 bases and J by 8 bases, leaving 13 bases between them. Written as DNA, the CDR3 is TGTGCCATCAGTGAGTCGTCAGGGCTGGGCGGCTACACCTTC. Encoded protein: CAISESSGLGGYTF.